These 25 T cell receptor beta chains were sequenced from one sample in a study of blood T cell repertoires in COVID-19. Sequenced by immunoSEQ multiplex PCR; TCRdb stores in-frame clones only, minus some. The table records 300,000 to 400,000 clones, approximately 87% of them present only once. Sequences were obtained from PBMCs or T cells enriched from blood (not recorded which). These TCRs come from a woman between 25 and 40 years old with acute COVID-19.

The chain has TRBV5-1 and TRBJ2-5; tentatively, D is TRBD1 (6 bases). The CDR3 is made up of 15 amino acids. From germline, CDR1 is SGHRS and CDR2 YFSETQ. V was pared by 1 base and J by 4 bases, with 14 bases between. Written as DNA, the CDR3 is TGCGCCAGCAGCTTGTGGGCAGGGGACGGAGAGACCCAGTACTTC. Amino acid sequence: CASSLWAGDGETQYF.

The chain couples TRBV6-1 to TRBJ2-7, with 9 bases fitting TRBD2. Germline-derived CDR1 and CDR2 are MNHNS and SASEGT. Losses at the gene ends were 4 bases for V and 10 bases for J; bases not matched to a gene: 17. The CDR3 has 16 amino acids. Here the CDR3 DNA reads TGTGCCAGCAGTGCGAAGGCGGGGATAGCGGGGGCCCCCCAGTACTTC. Amino acid sequence: CASSAKAGIAGAPQYF.

This chain connects TRBV2 to TRBJ1-6; 9 positions agree with TRBD1. CDR1 and CDR2 (germline): SNHLY, FYNNEI. The V segment lost 6 bases and the J segment 10 bases; nucleotides outside the gene matches: 7. The CDR3 is 14 amino acids. Here the CDR3 reads CASRPTGGVSPLHF. In nucleotides, the CDR3 is TGTGCCAGCAGACCGACAGGGGGAGTATCACCCCTCCACTTT.

This clone was recorded a few times. The chain combines TRBV19 with TRBJ2-1; the match to TRBD1 covers 7 bases. The CDR3 runs 14 residues. The V and J ends lost 3 bases and 8 bases, in that order; junction bases with no gene match: 7. The germline gives CDR1 LNHDA, CDR2 SQIVND (reference sequence). This chain's CDR3 is CASSINRGGDEQFF. CDR3 DNA sequence: TGTGCCAGTAGTATCAACAGGGGTGGCGATGAGCAGTTCTTC.

The chain joins TRBV7-9 to TRBJ1-5, with TRBD1 matching over 9 bases. The CDR3 has 15 amino acids. CDR1 is SEHNR, CDR2 FQNEAQ, per germline (reference sequence). Germline trimming cut 5 bases from V and 5 bases from J; bases unmatched to any gene: 7. The CDR3 protein is CASSLGQGGDQPQHF. DNA for the CDR3: TGTGCCAGCAGCCTGGGACAGGGAGGAGATCAGCCCCAGCATTTT.

As for this clone: Other DNA sequences in this specimen translate into the identical CDR3. V usage is TRBV29-1 and J usage is TRBJ2-7; 10 bases line up with TRBD2. The germline CDR1 and CDR2 sequences are SQVTM and ANQGSEA. V trimming: 6 bases; J trimming: 2 bases; junction bases outside the gene matches: 1. The CDR3 sequence is 12 residues long. As DNA, the CDR3 is TGCAGCGTCCTAGCGGGGGCCTACGAGCAGTACTTC. It is translated as CSVLAGAYEQYF.

This chain uses TRBV19 with TRBJ2-3; TRBD1 agrees at 8 bases. The CDR3 extends over 14 amino acids. V lost 6 bases, J lost 1 base, and 3 bases stayed unmatched. The germline gives CDR1 LNHDA, CDR2 SQIVND (reference sequence). Here the CDR3 reads CASREDRGTDTQYF. In DNA form, the CDR3 reads TGTGCCAGTAGGGAGGACAGGGGCACAGATACGCAGTATTTT.

The rearrangement uses TRBV19 and TRBJ2-1; 7 nucleotides match TRBD2. V was pared by 1 base and J by 0 bases, with 6 bases of the junction left unmatched. Germline V lookup: CDR1 LNHDA, CDR2 SQIVND (reference sequence). The CDR3 extends over 17 amino acids. The CDR3 sequence is CASSIGLAVSSYNEQFF. In nucleotides, the CDR3 is TGTGCCAGTAGTATAGGTCTAGCGGTAAGCTCCTACAATGAGCAGTTCTTC.

The V call is TRBV12-3 or TRBV12-4, the J call TRBJ2-1, with D hard to call. With 5 bases removed from V and 3 bases from J, the gap between germline ends came to 8 bases. The CDR3 runs to 13 residues. This chain's CDR3 is CASSDSGYNEQFF. The CDR3 DNA reads as TGTGCCAGCAGTGACTCGGGCTACAATGAGCAGTTCTTC.

V is TRBV7-3 and J is TRBJ2-1, with 10 bases lining up with TRBD2. Looked up from germline, CDR1 is SGHTA and CDR2 is FQGTGA. This CDR3 contains 15 residues. V was clipped by 1 base and J by 6 bases; unmatched bases: 3. Written as DNA, the CDR3 is TGTGCCAGCAGCTTAATTAGCGGGGGGTCCAATGAGCAGTTCTTC. Amino acid sequence: CASSLISGGSNEQFF.

CDR3 DNA: TGTGCCAGCAGGATATCACAGGGGACCGAGCAGTACTTC. This translates into CASRISQGTEQYF. The J gene is TRBJ2-7, the V gene TRBV11-2; the match to TRBD1 covers 7 bases. Trimming took 6 bases from V and 6 from J; bases not matched to a gene: 8. The CDR3 consists of 13 residues. The V gene's germline CDR1 is SGHAT and CDR2 FQNNGV.

The chain carries TRBV10-3 and TRBJ1-6; D possibly corresponds to TRBD1 (5 bases). The CDR3 is 15 residues long. Germline V gives CDR1 ENHRY, CDR2 SYGVKD. Trimming left V 1 base short and J 7 bases short, with 11 bases between. The CDR3 bases are TGTGCCATCAGTGAGTTGTGGACATCCAATTCACCCCTCCACTTT. Its protein is CAISELWTSNSPLHF.

V usage is TRBV24-1 and J usage is TRBJ1-2, with 8 bases lining up with TRBD1. The CDR3 is 13 residues long. V was clipped by 3 bases and J by 4 bases; unmatched bases: 0. Germline CDR1 is KGHDR and CDR2 is SFDVKD. Here the CDR3 reads CATSDGQGYGYTF. CDR3 nucleotide sequence: TGTGCCACCAGTGATGGACAGGGCTATGGCTACACCTTC.

V and J are TRBV25-1 and TRBJ2-1; 10 bases align to TRBD2. Trimming cost V 8 bases and J 3 bases; bases outside gene matches: 7. The CDR3 consists of 15 residues. Germline V CDR1 and CDR2: MGHDK, SYGVNS. The DNA of the CDR3 is TGTGCCAGCGATAGCGGGGGGCCGCTCTACAATGAGCAGTTCTTC. Translation gives CASDSGGPLYNEQFF.

V is TRBV6-1 and J is TRBJ1-1; D is undetermined. Germline assignment: CDR1 MNHNS and CDR2 SASEGT. The CDR3 totals 13 residues. The V end lost 2 bases, the J end lost 7 bases, and 11 bases lay between the germline ends. The CDR3 coding sequence is TGTGCCAGCAGTGAATCTAGTTTCCATGAAGCTTTCTTT. Translated: CASSESSFHEAFF.

V and J are TRBV6-5 and TRBJ1-4, with 10 bases lining up with TRBD1. The germline V gene has CDR1 MNHEY and CDR2 SVGAGI. The length of the CDR3 is 14 residues. After removal of 6 bases from V and 7 bases from J, the junction contained 5 bases not matched to a gene. The CDR3 sequence: CASRMTGGSEKLFF. CDR3 nucleotide sequence: TGTGCCAGCAGGATGACAGGGGGCAGTGAAAAACTGTTTTTT.

This chain joins TRBV19 and TRBJ2-2, with a possible D match to TRBD1 (5 bases). Trimming removed 4 bases at V and 3 bases at J, with 15 bases between. Germline V gene sequence: CDR1 LNHDA, CDR2 SQIVND (reference sequence). The CDR3 contains 16 residues. CDR3 region: CASSTPGRVHTGELFF. The CDR3, as DNA: TGTGCCAGTAGTACCCCGGGCAGGGTACACACCGGGGAGCTGTTTTTT.

The gene calls are TRBV7-2 and TRBJ2-7, with D tentatively TRBD1 (6 bases). Per the germline V gene, CDR1 is SGHTA and CDR2 is FQGNSA. CDR3 length: 13 residues. Trimming took 1 base from V and 3 from J, leaving 7 bases between them. CDR3 sequence (DNA): TGTGCCAGCAGCTTAGAACAGGGCTACGAGCAGTACTTC. Its translation: CASSLEQGYEQYF.

This clone was counted only a few times. The chain links TRBV20-1 to TRBJ1-1, with 7 positions matching TRBD1. CDR1 and CDR2 from the germline V gene are DFQATT and SNEGSKA (reference sequence). The ends lost 6 bases at V and 11 bases at J; junction bases unmatched: 6. This CDR3 is built from 10 residues. CDR3 region: CSATTGSAFF. The CDR3 bases are TGCAGTGCGACGACAGGGAGTGCTTTCTTT.

V gene TRBV11-2 combines with J gene TRBJ2-7; weak D call: TRBD2 (6 bases). Trimming left V 0 bases short and J 0 bases short, with 9 bases between. The CDR3 contains 15 residues. Germline CDR1 and CDR2: SGHAT and FQNNGV. CDR3 bases: TGTGCCAGCAGCTTAGAGGCGGGAAGCTCCTACGAGCAGTACTTC. Translation gives CASSLEAGSSYEQYF.

The genes are TRBV10-3 and TRBJ2-7, with 7 nucleotides matching TRBD1. Germline assignment: CDR1 ENHRY and CDR2 SYGVKD. V lost 9 bases to trimming and J lost 3 bases; unmatched junction nucleotides: 8. This CDR3 comprises 13 residues. This CDR3 is CAMRGDRFYEQYF. DNA of the CDR3: TGTGCCATGCGAGGGGACAGATTCTACGAGCAGTACTTC.

The rearrangement uses TRBV10-2 and TRBJ1-4; TRBD1 aligns across 9 bases. V gave up 2 bases and J gave up 5 bases; unmatched junction bases: 6. The CDR3 is 16 amino acids. Looked up from germline, CDR1 is WSHSY and CDR2 is SAAADI. CDR3 protein: CASSEPAGTGNEKLFF. CDR3 nucleotides: TGCGCCAGCAGTGAGCCGGCCGGGACAGGGAATGAAAAACTGTTTTTT.

This chain connects TRBV5-1 to TRBJ2-1, with 7 nucleotides matching TRBD2. Germline V gene data show CDR1 as SGHRS and CDR2 as YFSETQ. The CDR3 totals 14 residues. V lost 1 base to trimming and J lost 9 bases; unmatched junction nucleotides: 7. The CDR3 sequence is CASSLIGGDGEQFF. The CDR3, as DNA: TGCGCCAGCAGCTTGATTGGGGGGGACGGTGAGCAGTTCTTC.

The rearrangement links TRBV5-1 to TRBJ1-1, with TRBD1 matching 9 bases. V lost 2 bases and J lost 0; bases outside the gene matches: 5. The length of the CDR3 is 16 residues. Germline V gene data show CDR1 as SGHRS and CDR2 as YFSETQ. The CDR3 here is CASSFQTGGLNTEAFF. For the CDR3, the DNA is TGCGCCAGCAGCTTTCAAACAGGGGGCTTGAACACTGAAGCTTTCTTT.

The chain joins TRBV7-2 to TRBJ1-2; TRBD1 aligns across 7 bases. Losses at the gene ends were 1 base for V and 4 bases for J; bases not matched to a gene: 6. The V gene's germline CDR1 is SGHTA and CDR2 FQGNSA. The CDR3 length is 15 residues. The CDR3 loop is CASSLDGGQPYGYTF. The CDR3 DNA sequence: TGTGCCAGCAGCTTAGATGGGGGACAGCCCTATGGCTACACCTTC.